At least ten counts were recorded for the clone carrying this TCR beta chain. Its target is unknown. The sample comes from a study of T-cell memory formation after mild COVID-19. Whole-study findings and limits: CD4+ contracting clones lay mainly in CM and EM, CD8+ ones in EMRA.

Using its own MiXCR run on the 5' RACE reads, TCRdb lists one record per CDR3 protein. The top ten hold roughly 21% of the sample, which has 400,000 to 500,000 distinct CDR3 sequences, about a sixth seen once. Trimming took 10 bases from V and 4 from J, leaving 19 bases between them. This CDR3 has 14 amino acids. Germline V gene sequence: CDR1 MNHEY, CDR2 SVGAGI. The sequence came from a young man who had mild COVID-19 (a few samples of this study predate the infection). Cell type and time point are not known. The chain carries TRBV6-5 and TRBJ2-5; TRBD1 is a possible D gene (6 bases). The sample was PBMCs or a T cell subset sorted from them (not recorded which). CDR3 loop: CATGARPSGETQYF. CDR3 bases: TGTGCCACAGGGGCCCGACCCAGCGGAGAGACCCAGTACTTC.